A selection of T cell receptor beta chains follows, all from one sample in a study of cytomegalovirus exposure and HLA in healthy donors. Clones were sequenced by immunoSEQ multiplex PCR, and TCRdb holds only the in-frame ones, with some missing. The sample holds under 150,000 clones; around 84% are singletons and the top ten take around 1.8%. The sample consisted of PBMCs. The receptors stem from a man younger than 35 in good health and CMV-seronegative. The CDR3 runs from the conserved cysteine through the conserved F or W. A D gene is named only where the DNA matches it firmly. Where a row states a size, it is once, few, many or the class of an expanded clone; other rows omit it.

v_gene	abundance	j_gene	d_gene	CDR3aa	CDR3nt
TRBV7-9	NA	TRBJ2-5	TRBD2	CASSLRTSVQETQYF	TGTGCCAGCAGCCTCCGGACTAGCGTCCAAGAGACCCAGTACTTC
TRBV13	NA	TRBJ1-1	TRBD1	CASSLATGTANTEAFF	TGTGCCAGCAGCTTAGCCACCGGGACAGCTAACACTGAAGCTTTCTTT
TRBV29-1	NA	TRBJ2-5	TRBD1	CSVAGTEETQYF	TGCAGCGTAGCCGGGACAGAAGAGACCCAGTACTTC
TRBV19	NA	TRBJ2-6	NA	CASSGQAGANVLTF	TGTGCCAGTAGTGGGCAGGCTGGGGCCAACGTCCTGACTTTC
TRBV27	NA	TRBJ1-4	NA	CASSLGRGTNEKLFF	TGTGCCAGCAGTTTAGGAAGGGGGACTAATGAAAAACTGTTTTTT
TRBV19	NA	TRBJ2-6	NA	CASTTGVGLSGANVLTF	TGTGCCAGTACCACAGGGGTGGGACTCTCTGGGGCCAACGTCCTGACTTTC
TRBV2	NA	TRBJ2-7	TRBD2	CASKERLAGTSYEQYF	TGTGCCAGCAAAGAAAGGCTAGCGGGTACCTCCTACGAGCAGTACTTC
TRBV19	NA	TRBJ2-7	TRBD2	CASSIDWTSYEQYF	TGTGCCAGTAGTATAGACTGGACTAGCTACGAGCAGTACTTC
TRBV5-6	NA	TRBJ2-5	NA	CASSFVSEETQYF	TGTGCCAGCAGCTTTGTCTCAGAAGAGACCCAGTACTTC
TRBV28	NA	TRBJ1-3	TRBD1	CASRGGTGRGNTIYF	TGTGCCAGCAGGGGGGGGACAGGGAGAGGAAACACCATATATTTT
TRBV5-5	NA	TRBJ1-1	NA	CASSLVQMNTEAFF	TGTGCCAGCAGCTTGGTTCAGATGAACACTGAAGCTTTCTTT
TRBV5-1	few	TRBJ2-7	TRBD1	CASSLGDRVSYEQYF	TGCGCCAGCAGCTTGGGAGACAGGGTATCCTACGAGCAGTACTTC
TRBV15	once	TRBJ1-2	NA	CATSLGGSDYGYTF	TGTGCCACCAGCTTGGGGGGTTCCGACTATGGCTACACCTTC
TRBV5-1	NA	TRBJ2-7	NA	CASSLGDFGYEQYF	TGCGCCAGCAGCTTGGGGGACTTTGGCTACGAGCAGTACTTC
TRBV6-1	NA	TRBJ1-6	NA	CASRDSTGGSPLHF	TGTGCCAGCAGAGACTCAACGGGCGGGTCACCCCTCCACTTT
TRBV6-5	NA	TRBJ2-1	TRBD1	CASSRDRGSYNEQFF	TGTGCCAGCAGCCGCGACAGGGGTTCCTACAATGAGCAGTTCTTC
TRBV7-3	NA	TRBJ2-3	NA	CASSLRSSDTQYF	TGTGCCAGCAGCCTCCGGTCATCAGATACGCAGTATTTT
TRBV7-9	NA	TRBJ2-1	NA	CASSPGWQGVGEQFF	TGTGCCAGCAGCCCAGGCTGGCAGGGCGTGGGGGAGCAGTTCTTC
TRBV5-1	NA	TRBJ2-2	TRBD1	CASEKGAGTGELFF	TGCGCCAGCGAGAAGGGGGCCGGCACCGGGGAGCTGTTTTTT
TRBV5-1	NA	TRBJ2-3	TRBD2	CASSLLGLATDTQYF	TGCGCCAGCAGCTTGTTGGGACTAGCAACAGATACGCAGTATTTT
TRBV4-1	NA	TRBJ2-7	TRBD2	CASSQDRGAGGEQYF	TGCGCCAGCAGCCAAGATAGGGGAGCGGGGGGGGAGCAGTACTTC
TRBV7-2	NA	TRBJ1-1	NA	CASSLYSNTEAFF	TGTGCCAGCAGCTTATACAGTAACACTGAAGCTTTCTTT
TRBV19	NA	TRBJ1-2	TRBD1	CASSPGTEYGYTF	TGTGCCAGTAGTCCCGGGACAGAGTATGGCTACACCTTC
TRBV19	few	TRBJ1-2	NA	CASSSGHPYGYTF	TGTGCCAGTAGCTCGGGACACCCCTATGGCTACACCTTC
TRBV7-9	NA	TRBJ2-7	TRBD1	CASSSTGGVNEQYF	TGTGCCAGCAGCTCAACAGGGGGCGTCAACGAGCAGTACTTC
TRBV4-1	NA	TRBJ1-2	NA	CASSQDGGSPSYGYTF	TGCGCCAGCAGCCAAGATGGAGGGTCTCCTTCCTATGGCTACACCTTC
TRBV27	few	TRBJ2-7	NA	CASSLSGGFNEQYF	TGTGCCAGCAGTTTATCTGGAGGTTTCAACGAGCAGTACTTC
TRBV19	NA	TRBJ2-3	NA	CASSRDTRTDTQYF	TGTGCCAGTAGCCGGGACACACGCACAGATACGCAGTATTTT
TRBV5-1	once	TRBJ1-2	TRBD1	CASSFGQGNNYGYTF	TGCGCCAGCAGCTTCGGACAGGGGAACAACTATGGCTACACCTTC
TRBV6-5	NA	TRBJ2-7	NA	CASSYQKAGNYEQYF	TGTGCCAGCAGTTACCAGAAGGCAGGGAACTACGAGCAGTACTTC
TRBV7-3	NA	TRBJ1-1	NA	CASRKTLNTEAFF	TGTGCCAGCCGAAAGACACTTAACACTGAAGCTTTCTTT
TRBV6-5	NA	TRBJ2-3	TRBD2	CASNSGLTYPDTQYF	TGTGCCAGCAATTCGGGACTAACTTATCCAGATACGCAGTATTTT
TRBV2	NA	TRBJ2-7	TRBD1	CASNDRGLNPYEQYF	TGTGCCAGCAACGACAGGGGGCTTAACCCCTACGAGCAGTACTTC
TRBV6-5	NA	TRBJ2-7	TRBD1	CASSSQSGQSYEQYF	TGTGCCAGCAGTTCGCAATCGGGACAGAGCTACGAGCAGTACTTC
TRBV25-1	NA	TRBJ2-5	TRBD2	CASSEWGGETQYF	TGTGCCAGCAGTGAATGGGGGGGAGAGACCCAGTACTTC
TRBV7-8	NA	TRBJ2-3	NA	CASSLDSVDTQYF	TGTGCCAGCAGCTTAGATAGCGTGGATACGCAGTATTTT
TRBV19	NA	TRBJ2-5	NA	CASSSGNQETQYF	TGTGCCAGTAGTTCCGGGAACCAAGAGACCCAGTACTTC
TRBV2	NA	TRBJ1-1	NA	CASSEEDITVRGNTEAFF	TGTGCCAGCAGTGAAGAGGACATCACAGTGCGCGGGAACACTGAAGCTTTCTTT
TRBV6-5	NA	TRBJ2-1	TRBD2	CASSPPSGAFREQFF	TGTGCCAGCAGTCCCCCTAGCGGGGCCTTCAGAGAGCAGTTCTTC
TRBV5-8	NA	TRBJ2-5	TRBD2	CASSLLAGGETQYF	TGTGCCAGCAGCTTGCTGGCGGGGGGGGAGACCCAGTACTTC
TRBV9	NA	TRBJ1-1	NA	CASSTPSGTGDTEAFF	TGTGCCAGCAGCACCCCCTCAGGGACGGGGGACACTGAAGCTTTCTTT
TRBV2	few	TRBJ2-7	TRBD1	CASLRDRTAYEQYF	TGTGCCAGCCTCCGGGACAGAACCGCCTACGAGCAGTACTTC
TRBV6-1	NA	TRBJ1-5	TRBD1	CASSATGTGLGRPQHF	TGTGCCAGCAGTGCCACCGGGACAGGGCTCGGTCGGCCCCAGCATTTT
TRBV11-1	NA	TRBJ1-2	TRBD1	CASSPGTGLSGYTF	TGTGCCAGCAGCCCCGGGACAGGGCTTAGTGGCTACACCTTC
TRBV7-2	NA	TRBJ1-1	NA	CASSYRSGTLLNTEAFF	TGTGCCAGCAGCTACCGGTCGGGAACCCTATTGAACACTGAAGCTTTCTTT
TRBV7-9	NA	TRBJ2-5	NA	CASSLVAETQYF	TGTGCCAGCAGCTTAGTTGCGGAGACCCAGTACTTC
TRBV6-1	NA	TRBJ1-1	TRBD1	CASSAGQAPRDPEAFF	TGTGCCAGCAGTGCGGGACAGGCCCCTAGGGACCCTGAAGCTTTCTTT
TRBV2	few	TRBJ2-7	TRBD1	CASRRTAAGGQYF	TGTGCCAGCAGAAGGACTGCTGCAGGGGGGCAGTACTTC